These 3 T cell receptor beta chains came from one sample sequenced in a study of identical twins. One entry per CDR3 protein results from TCRdb running MiXCR on the 5' RACE reads. The sample contains 1.5 million to 2 million distinct CDR3 sequences, around a third of which appear only once. The specimen sequenced was cord blood. The origin of the receptors is a newborn girl in good health.

This chain uses TRBV5-1 with TRBJ1-1; 9 nucleotides match TRBD1. Germline-derived CDR1 and CDR2 are SGHRS and YFSETQ. Trimming took 4 bases from V and 3 from J; bases not matched to a gene: 10. This CDR3 is 16 amino acids long. CDR3 nucleotides: TGCGCCAGCAGCCCAGCCACAGGGGGCGGGGACACTGAAGCTTTCTTT. It yields the protein CASSPATGGGDTEAFF.

Concerning this clonotype: Given a much more abundant clone one base away, this may be a read error. This chain links TRBV5-1 with TRBJ2-5; D might be TRBD2 (7 bases). The CDR3 loop spans 15 amino acids. Germline V gene data show CDR1 as SGHRS and CDR2 as YFSETQ. The DNA for the CDR3 is TGCGCCAGCAACTTGGACGGGGGGCTGCAAGAGACCCAGTACTTC. The encoded protein is CASNLDGGLQETQYF.

Details on this clonotype: A read error may produce the germline difference seen at one junction end. V and J are TRBV4-1 and TRBJ2-2; perhaps TRBD2 as D (5 bases). The CDR3 length is 15 residues. CDR1 and CDR2 (germline): MGHRA, YSYEKL. The DNA for the CDR3 is TGCGCCAGCAGCCCCCAAGGCCAGAACACCGGGGAGCCGTTTTTT. Its translation is CASSPQGQNTGEPFF.